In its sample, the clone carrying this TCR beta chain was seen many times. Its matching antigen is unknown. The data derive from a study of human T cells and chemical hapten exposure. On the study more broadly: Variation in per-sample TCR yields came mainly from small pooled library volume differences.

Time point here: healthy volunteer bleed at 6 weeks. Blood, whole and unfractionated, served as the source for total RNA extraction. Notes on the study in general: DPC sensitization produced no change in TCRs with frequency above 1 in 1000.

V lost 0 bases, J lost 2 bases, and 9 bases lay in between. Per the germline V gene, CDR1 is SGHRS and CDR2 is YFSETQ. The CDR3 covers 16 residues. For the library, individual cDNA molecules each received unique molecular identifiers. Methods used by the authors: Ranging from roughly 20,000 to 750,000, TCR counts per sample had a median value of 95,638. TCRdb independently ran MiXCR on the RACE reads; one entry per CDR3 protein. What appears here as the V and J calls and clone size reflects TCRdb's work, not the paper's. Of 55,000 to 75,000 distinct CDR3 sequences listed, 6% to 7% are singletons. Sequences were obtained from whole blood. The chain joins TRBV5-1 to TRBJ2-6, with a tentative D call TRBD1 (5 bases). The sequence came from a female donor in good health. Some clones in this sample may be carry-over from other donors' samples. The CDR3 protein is CASSLAAGPGANVLTF. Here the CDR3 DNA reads TGCGCCAGCAGCTTGGCTGCAGGGCCTGGGGCCAACGTCCTGACTTTC.